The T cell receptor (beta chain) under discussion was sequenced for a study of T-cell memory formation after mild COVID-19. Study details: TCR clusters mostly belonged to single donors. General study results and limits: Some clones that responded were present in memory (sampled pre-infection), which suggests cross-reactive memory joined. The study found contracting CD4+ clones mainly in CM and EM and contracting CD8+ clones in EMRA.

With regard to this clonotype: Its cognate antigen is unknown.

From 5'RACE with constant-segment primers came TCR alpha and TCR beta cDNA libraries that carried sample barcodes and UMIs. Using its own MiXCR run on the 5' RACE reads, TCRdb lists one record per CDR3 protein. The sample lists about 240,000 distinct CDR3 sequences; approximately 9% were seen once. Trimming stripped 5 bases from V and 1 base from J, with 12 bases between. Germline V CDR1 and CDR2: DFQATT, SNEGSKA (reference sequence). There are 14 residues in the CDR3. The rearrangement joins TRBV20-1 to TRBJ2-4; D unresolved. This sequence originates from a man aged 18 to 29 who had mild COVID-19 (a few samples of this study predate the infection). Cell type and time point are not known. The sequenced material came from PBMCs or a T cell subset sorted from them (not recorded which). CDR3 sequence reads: CSAAPGMAKNIQYF. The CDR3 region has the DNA TGCAGTGCTGCCCCGGGCATGGCCAAAAACATTCAGTACTTC.